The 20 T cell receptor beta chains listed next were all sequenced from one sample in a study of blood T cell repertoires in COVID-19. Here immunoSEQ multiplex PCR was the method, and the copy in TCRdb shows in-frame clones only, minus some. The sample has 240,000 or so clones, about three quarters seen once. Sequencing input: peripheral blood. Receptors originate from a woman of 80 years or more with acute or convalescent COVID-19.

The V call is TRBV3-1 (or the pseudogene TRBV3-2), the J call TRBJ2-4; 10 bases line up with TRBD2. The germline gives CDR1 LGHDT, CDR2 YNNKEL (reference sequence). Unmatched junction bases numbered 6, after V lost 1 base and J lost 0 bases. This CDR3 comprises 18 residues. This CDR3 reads CASSQGPSGGLAKNIQYF. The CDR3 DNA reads TGTGCCAGCAGCCAAGGACCTAGCGGGGGACTAGCCAAAAACATTCAGTACTTC.

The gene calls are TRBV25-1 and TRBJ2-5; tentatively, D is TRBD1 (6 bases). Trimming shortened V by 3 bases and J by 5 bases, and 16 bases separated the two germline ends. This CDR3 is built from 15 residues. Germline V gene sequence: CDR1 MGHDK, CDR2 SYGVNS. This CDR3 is CASSDPGHSPETQYF. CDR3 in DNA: TGTGCCAGCAGTGATCCGGGACATTCCCCTGAGACCCAGTACTTC. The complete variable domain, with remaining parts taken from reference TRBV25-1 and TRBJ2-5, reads EADIYQTPRYLVIGTGKKITLECSQTMGHDKMYWYQQDPGMELHLIHYSYGVNSTEKGDLSSESTVSRIRTEHFPLTLESARPSHTSQYLCASSDPGHSPETQYFGPGTRLLVL.

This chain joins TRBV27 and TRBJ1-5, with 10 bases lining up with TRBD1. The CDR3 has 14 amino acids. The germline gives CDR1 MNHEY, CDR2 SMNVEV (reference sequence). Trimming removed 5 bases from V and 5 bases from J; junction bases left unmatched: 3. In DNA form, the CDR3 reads TGTGCCAGCAGTCCCGGGACAGGGGATCAGCCCCAGCATTTT. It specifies CASSPGTGDQPQHF.

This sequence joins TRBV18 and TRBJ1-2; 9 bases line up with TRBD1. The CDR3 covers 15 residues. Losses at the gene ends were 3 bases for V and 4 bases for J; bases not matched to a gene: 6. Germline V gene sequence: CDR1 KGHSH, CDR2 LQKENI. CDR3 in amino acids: CASSPRTGDIYGYTF. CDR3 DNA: TGTGCCAGCTCACCCCGGACAGGGGATATCTATGGCTACACCTTC.

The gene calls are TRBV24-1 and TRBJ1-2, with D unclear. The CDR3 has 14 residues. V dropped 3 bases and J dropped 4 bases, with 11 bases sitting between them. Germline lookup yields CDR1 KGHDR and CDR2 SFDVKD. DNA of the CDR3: TGTGCCACCAGTGATCCCCCCCGTCGCTATGGCTACACCTTC. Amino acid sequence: CATSDPPRRYGYTF.

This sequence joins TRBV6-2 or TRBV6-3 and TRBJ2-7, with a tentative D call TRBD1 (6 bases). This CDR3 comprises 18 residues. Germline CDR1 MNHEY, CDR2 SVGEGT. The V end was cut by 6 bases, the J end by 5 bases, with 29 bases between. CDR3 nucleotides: TGTGCCAGCAGCCCGCCAGGGACAACAGGGTGGAGTGCCGACGAGCAGTACTTC. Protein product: CASSPPGTTGWSADEQYF.

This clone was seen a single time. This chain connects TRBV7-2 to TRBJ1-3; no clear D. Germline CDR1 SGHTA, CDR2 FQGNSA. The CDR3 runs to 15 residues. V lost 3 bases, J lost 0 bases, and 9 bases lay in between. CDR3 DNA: TGTGCCAGCAGCTTTGAGCGCCCCTCTGGAAACACCATATATTTT. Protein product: CASSFERPSGNTIYF.

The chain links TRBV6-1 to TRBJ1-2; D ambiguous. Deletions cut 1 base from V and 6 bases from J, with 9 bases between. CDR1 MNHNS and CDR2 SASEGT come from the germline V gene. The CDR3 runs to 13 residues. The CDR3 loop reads CASSEGQMDGYTF. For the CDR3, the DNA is TGTGCCAGCAGTGAAGGCCAGATGGATGGCTACACCTTC.

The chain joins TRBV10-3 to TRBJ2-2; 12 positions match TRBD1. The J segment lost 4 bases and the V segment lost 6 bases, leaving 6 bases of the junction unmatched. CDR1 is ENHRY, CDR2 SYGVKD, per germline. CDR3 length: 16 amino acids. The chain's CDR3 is CAISSRDRGLTGELFF. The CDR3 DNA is TGTGCCATCAGCTCCCGGGACAGGGGGCTCACCGGGGAGCTGTTTTTT.

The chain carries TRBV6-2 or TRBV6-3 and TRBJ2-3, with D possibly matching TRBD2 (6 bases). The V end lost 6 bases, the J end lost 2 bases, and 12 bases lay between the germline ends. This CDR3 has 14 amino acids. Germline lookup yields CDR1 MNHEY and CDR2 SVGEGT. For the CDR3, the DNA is TGTGCCAGCAGCCACGGACTAATCACAGATACGCAGTATTTT. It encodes CASSHGLITDTQYF.

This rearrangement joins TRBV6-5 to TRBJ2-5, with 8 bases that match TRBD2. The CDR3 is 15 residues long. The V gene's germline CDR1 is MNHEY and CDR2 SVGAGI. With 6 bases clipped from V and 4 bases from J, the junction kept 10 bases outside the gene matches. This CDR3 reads CASRETSDAAETQYF. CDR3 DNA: TGTGCCAGCAGAGAGACTAGCGACGCGGCAGAGACCCAGTACTTC.

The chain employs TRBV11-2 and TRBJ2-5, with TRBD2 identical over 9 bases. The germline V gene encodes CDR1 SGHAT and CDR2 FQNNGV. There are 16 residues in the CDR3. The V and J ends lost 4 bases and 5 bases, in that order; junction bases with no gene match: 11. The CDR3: CASSSQAGGGGETQYF. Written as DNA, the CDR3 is TGTGCCAGCAGCTCCCAAGCGGGAGGAGGAGGGGAGACCCAGTACTTC.

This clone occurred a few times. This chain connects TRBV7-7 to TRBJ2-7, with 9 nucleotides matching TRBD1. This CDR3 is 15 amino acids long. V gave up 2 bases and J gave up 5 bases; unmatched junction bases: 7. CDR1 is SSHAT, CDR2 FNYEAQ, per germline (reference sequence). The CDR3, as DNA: TGTGCCAGCAGCTTAACAGGGGGCGACCAGGACGAGCAGTACTTC. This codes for CASSLTGGDQDEQYF.

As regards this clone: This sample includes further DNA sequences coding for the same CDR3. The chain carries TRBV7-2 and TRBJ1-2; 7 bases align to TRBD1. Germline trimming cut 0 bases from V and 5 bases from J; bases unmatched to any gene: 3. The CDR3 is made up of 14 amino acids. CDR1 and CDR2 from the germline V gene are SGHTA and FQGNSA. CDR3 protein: CASSLAGQSYGYTF. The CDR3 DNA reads TGTGCCAGCAGCTTAGCGGGACAGTCTTATGGCTACACCTTC.

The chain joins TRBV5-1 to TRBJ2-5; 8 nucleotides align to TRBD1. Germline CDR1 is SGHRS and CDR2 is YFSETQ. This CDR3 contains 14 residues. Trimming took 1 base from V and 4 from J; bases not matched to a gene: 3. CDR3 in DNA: TGCGCCAGCAGCTTGACAGGGGGGACAGAGACCCAGTACTTC. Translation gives CASSLTGGTETQYF.

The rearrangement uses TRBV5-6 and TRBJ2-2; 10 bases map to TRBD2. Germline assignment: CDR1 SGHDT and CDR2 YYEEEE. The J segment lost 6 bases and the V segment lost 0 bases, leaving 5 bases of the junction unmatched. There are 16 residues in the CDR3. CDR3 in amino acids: CASSLAIAGGPGELFF. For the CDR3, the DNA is TGTGCCAGCAGCTTGGCAATAGCGGGGGGACCCGGGGAGCTGTTTTTT.

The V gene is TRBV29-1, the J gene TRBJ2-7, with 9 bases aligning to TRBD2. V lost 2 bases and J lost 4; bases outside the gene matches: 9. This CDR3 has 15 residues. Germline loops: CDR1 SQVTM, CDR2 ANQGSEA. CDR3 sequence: CSVEKVQAGGYEQYF. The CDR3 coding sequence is TGCAGCGTTGAAAAAGTCCAAGCGGGAGGATACGAGCAGTACTTC.

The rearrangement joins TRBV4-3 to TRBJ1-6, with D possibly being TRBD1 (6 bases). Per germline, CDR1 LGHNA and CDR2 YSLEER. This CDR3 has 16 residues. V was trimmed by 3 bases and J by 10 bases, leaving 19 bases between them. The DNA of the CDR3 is TGCGCCAGCAGCCAGACAACCGGGACATTAGGATCACCCCTCCACTTT. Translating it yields CASSQTTGTLGSPLHF.

The CDR3 nucleotides read TGTGCCAGCAGTTGGGACAGGGCAACTAATGAAAAACTGTTTTTT. Encoded protein: CASSWDRATNEKLFF. This sequence joins TRBV5-4 and TRBJ1-4; 9 bases are shared with TRBD1. This CDR3 region has 15 residues. Germline V lookup: CDR1 SGHNT, CDR2 YYREEE (reference sequence). V lost 5 bases to trimming and J lost 0 bases; unmatched junction nucleotides: 2.

The CDR3 loop reads CASSVEGGNQPQHF. In nucleotides, the CDR3 is TGTGCCAGCAGTGTTGAGGGGGGCAATCAGCCCCAGCATTTT. The chain recombines TRBV2 with TRBJ1-5; D may be TRBD1 (6 bases). There are 14 residues in the CDR3. The V end lost 4 bases, the J end lost 2 bases, and 9 bases lay between the germline ends. CDR1 and CDR2 from the germline V gene are SNHLY and FYNNEI.